A selection of T cell receptor beta chains follows, all from one sample in a study of blood T cell repertoires in COVID-19. The protocol was immunoSEQ multiplex PCR, while the TCRdb copy is restricted to in-frame clones and leaves out a portion. The sample shows 200,000 to 250,000 clones, approximately 80% of them seen only once. The sample was PBMCs or T cells enriched from blood (not recorded which). These receptors were collected from a man aged 55 to 70 who had recovered from COVID-19. Each CDR3 is given with its conserved first and last residue.

>TRBV11-3
CASSLGARTNTGELFF
>TRBV5-1
CASSAGTLDSGNTIYF
>TRBV12-3/TRBV12-4
CASSPDRGFGYTF
>TRBV19
CASSTGQGNTQPQHF
>TRBV5-5
CASSFSTDTEAFF
>TRBV7-8
CASSSGTAEKLFF
>TRBV7-2
CASSLRGDGRNTIYF
>TRBV21-1
CASSKQGAVTLSGYTF
>TRBV6-2/TRBV6-3
CASSTRNPLAETQYF
>TRBV18
CASSSAGGRQPQHF
>TRBV28
CASSTGLESPLHF
>TRBV6-2/TRBV6-3
CASSYSTAGTSTDTQYF
>TRBV7-9
CASSLFGTRSHEQYF
>TRBV30
CAWSLLGQRYGYTF
>TRBV4-3
CASSQGWLAATDTQYF
>TRBV11-1
CASSLAGVYEQYF
>TRBV3-1/TRBV3-2
CASIPGTGAVSTEAFF
>TRBV13
CASSQHPESEAFF